This TCR beta chain came from a study of T cells and copy number aberrations in small-cell lung cancer. Trimming removed 6 bases from V and 4 bases from J; junction bases left unmatched: 9. Germline V gene sequence: CDR1 MNHEY, CDR2 SVGAGI. CDR3 size: 15 residues. Note on this clone: Its antigen is not known.

Study-level findings and limits: Compared with adjacent lung tissue, tumors had lower T-cell richness and clonality and non-significantly lower density.

Data came from immunoSEQ multiplex PCR; TCRdb stores just in-frame clones and leaves some out. The sample contains under 750 clones, around 86% of which appear only once. The sample taken for sequencing was tumor tissue. This TCR was sampled from a man in his 60s with small cell lung cancer. This sequence joins TRBV6-5 and TRBJ1-2; 9 bases map to TRBD1. DNA for the CDR3: TGTGCCAGCAGGCACCTTACAGGGGGCGCCTATGGCTACACCTTC. Translated, it gives CASRHLTGGAYGYTF.